This entry is about one T cell receptor (beta chain). This receptor's antigen is unknown. Base-call qualities are not available, and no considerably larger clone is one nucleotide away. The sample belongs to a study of radiotherapy plus CTLA-4 blockade in lung cancer (dated by TCRdb to the late 2010s). Turning to the overall study: Among enrolled patients, approximately 18% had an objective response and 31% reached disease control.

Study-level results and caveats: Increased serum interferon-beta after radiation, together with early dynamic changes in blood T cell clones, were reported to be the strongest predictors of response. TCR clones derived from tumors expanded in peripheral blood after treatment with radiotherapy and ipilimumab.

Libraries were prepared through the immunoSEQ multiplex PCR assay. TCRdb's version of the immuneACCESS table is confined to in-frame rearrangements and falls short of the full clone set. An unresolved V gene accounts for under half of the shortfall where checked; the remainder is of unknown origin. This sample holds about 35,000 clones; more than 80% were observed only once. 5% to 7.5% of the sample lies in the top ten. Focal radiation therapy combined with CTLA-4 blockade (ipilimumab) was tested in patients with chemo-refractory metastatic non-small-cell lung cancer. This clonotype originated in a human donor with non-small cell lung cancer who had stable disease on radiotherapy plus ipilimumab. This material consisted of peripheral blood, taken from a patient treated with radiotherapy plus ipilimumab.

The CDR3 reads CASSPSPGVQETQYF. The sequence in DNA is TGTGCCAGCAGCCCCTCCCCCGGGGTCCAAGAGACCCAGTACTTC. The rearrangement joined TRBV9 to TRBJ2-5; a tentative D call is TRBD2 (5 bases match). From the cysteine through the phenylalanine, the CDR3 covers 15 amino acids. Only the CDR3 part of the read is kept: 45 bases, read in frame from the first base. Trimming takes 4 bases from V and 1 base from J, and the germline ends sit 14 bases apart. The germline V gene gives CDR1 as SGDLS and CDR2 as YYNGEE.